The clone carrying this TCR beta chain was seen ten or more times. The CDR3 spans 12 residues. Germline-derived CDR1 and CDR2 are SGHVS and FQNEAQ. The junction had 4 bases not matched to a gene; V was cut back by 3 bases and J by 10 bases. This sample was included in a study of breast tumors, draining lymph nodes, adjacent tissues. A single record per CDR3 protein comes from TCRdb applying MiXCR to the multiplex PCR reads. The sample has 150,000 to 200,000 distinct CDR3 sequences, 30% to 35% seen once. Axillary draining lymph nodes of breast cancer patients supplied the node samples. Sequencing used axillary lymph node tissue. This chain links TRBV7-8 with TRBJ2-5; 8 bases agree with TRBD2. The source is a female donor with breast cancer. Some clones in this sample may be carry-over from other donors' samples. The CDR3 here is CASSFTGRGQYF. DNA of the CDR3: TGTGCCAGCAGCTTCACCGGGAGGGGCCAGTACTTC.